This T cell receptor beta chain was recovered during a study of T-cell reconstitution after alpha-beta-depleted transplantation in children. The table lists this clonotype with a few counts. During its preparation, the TCRbeta library received unique molecular identifiers. Each CDR3 protein gets one entry after TCRdb re-called the PCR reads with MiXCR. The repertoire holds about 610,000 distinct CDR3 sequences, with more than 9% as singletons. Sequenced here: PBMCs from the stem cell graft donor, sampled from the stem cell graft. The sequence derives from a human donor who donated a stem cell graft to a child with acute myeloid leukemia.

The CDR3 DNA is TGTGCCAGTCGGGCGAAGACAGGGGGGTACGAGCAGTACTTC. It encodes CASRAKTGGYEQYF. This chain connects TRBV19 to TRBJ2-7, with 9 bases identical to TRBD1. The V gene's germline CDR1 is LNHDA and CDR2 SQIVND (reference sequence). The V gene end was trimmed by 8 bases and the J gene end by 4 bases; junction bases not matched to a gene: 9. The CDR3 runs to 14 residues.